This TCR beta chain was identified during a study of response to subunit inactivated influenza vaccine. CDR3 length equals 15 residues. Germline V CDR1 and CDR2: ENHRY, SYGVKD. The V end lost 3 bases, the J end lost 1 base, and 9 bases lay between the germline ends. In its sample, this clonotype was seen a few times. Its matching antigen is unknown. Overall study findings and caveats: The authors suggested that few new T cells are recruited per seasonal influenza vaccination.

TCRdb called the RT-PCR reads again in MiXCR, with one record for every CDR3 protein. The table lists around 850,000 distinct CDR3 sequences, 15% to 20% of them singletons. This receptor was identified in a man in his fifties who received an inactivated influenza vaccine. This chain connects TRBV10-3 to TRBJ2-2, with D unresolved. Specimen: PBMCs from blood, collected around 5 days after vaccination. The CDR3 DNA follows: TGTGCCATCAGTGATGCCCGCTGGAACACCGGGGAGCTGTTTTTT. Translating it yields CAISDARWNTGELFF.